This T cell receptor beta chain was captured by sequencing in a study of T cells in women clearing cervical HPV infection. Findings of the study overall: CIN3+ cases had significantly higher TCR richness than controls; evenness did not differ.

Comments on this clone: The target antigen is unknown. Read coverage stops 3 residues before the CDR3 terminus; the germline J gene supplies the remainder.

The germline V gene has CDR1 SGHRS and CDR2 YFSETQ. The CDR3 covers 15 residues. The germline V and J ends were trimmed by 4 bases and 8 bases, with 19 bases remaining between them. Some clones are missing from TCRdb's copy, which holds only in-frame ones; the method was immunoSEQ multiplex PCR. The repertoire table contains roughly 30,000 clones. The TCR was taken from a woman between 18 and 69 years old with a cervical HPV16 infection that either progressed to CIN3+ or cleared (not recorded which). The chain is built from TRBV5-1 and TRBJ2-1, with D possibly TRBD1 on 6 matching bases. Sample: blood buffy coat. The sequenced CDR3 bases are TGCGCCAGCAGCAGGGAAGGGGGTAACGGGGATGAG. This translates into CASSREGGNGDE. From start to end, the CDR3 is CASSREGGNGDEQFF.